This T cell receptor beta chain was recorded in a study of cytomegalovirus exposure and HLA in healthy donors. The CDR3 totals 15 residues. Germline V gene lookup returns CDR1 MRHNA and CDR2 SNTAGT. PCR used 60 Vbeta primers and 13 Jbeta primers. This table comes from immunoSEQ multiplex PCR, and its TCRdb copy is limited to in-frame clones, with some not included. The sample lists around 150,000 clones, 80% seen once, with approximately 6.7% in the top ten. This receptor was taken from a male donor in good health and CMV-seropositive. Sequenced material: PBMCs. This chain uses TRBV6-4 with TRBJ2-5; maybe TRBD2 (6 bases). The J call may be incorrect, as the DNA end agrees better with TRBJ2-7. CDR3 in amino acids: CASSAWGRTDYEQYF. The CDR3, as DNA: TGTGCCAGCAGTGCTTGGGGGAGGACCGACTACGAGCAGTACTTC.